The source of this T cell receptor (beta chain) is a study of post-analysis software for immune sequencing data. The study's findings and limits: Relative to controls, patients had a few TRBV segments at higher frequency, with TRBV5-6, TRBV5-1 and TRBV20-1 among these.

Unique molecular identifiers had been added to the TCR beta cDNA libraries. In TCRdb, the PCR reads were re-called with MiXCR into one record per CDR3 protein. This table has 450,000 to 700,000 distinct CDR3 sequences, about 40% appearing once. This clonotype turned up a few times. The antigen is not known. Germline assignment: CDR1 SGHRS and CDR2 YFSETQ. The CDR3 is 12 residues long. Trimming left V 6 bases short and J 1 base short, with 7 bases between. The TCR originated in a girl aged 5 to 17 with multiple sclerosis. The sequencing sample was made of blood. The chain links TRBV5-1 to TRBJ2-5; D uncertain. CDR3 in DNA: TGCGCCAGCACCGGACCCCAAGAGACCCAGTACTTC. Protein: CASTGPQETQYF.